This note documents a single T cell receptor beta chain sequence. Germline V gene sequence: CDR1 MNHEY, CDR2 SVGEGT. V lost 7 bases, J lost 3 bases, and 7 bases stayed unmatched. The CDR3 runs to 15 residues. These data are taken from a study of blood T cells in healthy people across ages. The donors, all healthy, were Caucasians living in Russia, aged roughly 6 to 100. Combining a sample-barcoded 5' primer with a J-beta primer mix, a second PCR ran for about 7 to 12 cycles. Template switching added a 12-random-nucleotide identifier to every cDNA molecule. TCRdb reprocessed the 5' RACE reads via MiXCR and lists one record per CDR3 protein. The top ten hold roughly 13% of the sample, which has roughly 930,000 distinct CDR3 sequences, under 50% seen once.

This receptor was identified in a man aged 30 to 45 in good health. This chain uses TRBV6-2 or TRBV6-3 with TRBJ2-3; TRBD1 matches at 10 bases. Sample: blood. Here the CDR3 reads CASTDGTGETDTQYF. The CDR3 region has the DNA TGTGCCAGCACTGACGGGACAGGGGAAACAGATACGCAGTATTTT.